The 4 T cell receptor beta chains below all came from one sample that was sequenced in a study of identifying expanded T cells in peripheral blood. TCRdb's copy holds only in-frame clones and misses some; the assay was immunoSEQ multiplex PCR. This table holds 100,000 to 110,000 clones, approximately 88% found once. Sequenced: blood. These receptors were obtained from a person aged 18 to 75 in good health.

This chain links TRBV5-1 with TRBJ1-1; D unclear. The V gene lost 2 bases and the J gene lost 0 bases, with 14 bases spanning the gap. The CDR3 sequence is 16 residues long. Germline loops: CDR1 SGHRS, CDR2 YFSETQ. In nucleotides, the CDR3 is TGCGCCAGCAGCTTTGAGCCGCGAGTGATGAACACTGAAGCTTTCTTT. Translating gives CASSFEPRVMNTEAFF.

This rearrangement joins TRBV2 to TRBJ1-3; TRBD1 is a possible D gene (6 bases). The CDR3 has 15 residues. From germline, CDR1 is SNHLY and CDR2 FYNNEI. Trimming took 4 bases from V and 2 from J, leaving 12 bases between them. In nucleotides, the CDR3 is TGTGCCAGCAGTGGCGGACAGTTCGCTGGAAACACCATATATTTT. Translation: CASSGGQFAGNTIYF.

The chain recombines TRBV7-6 with TRBJ1-1; D not resolved. Germline V gene sequence: CDR1 SGHVS, CDR2 FNYEAQ. The V gene lost 5 bases and the J gene lost 4 bases, with 14 bases spanning the gap. The length of the CDR3 is 14 residues. CDR3 in DNA: TGTGCCAGCAGCGAAGGACCGCGGGGCACTGAAGCTTTCTTT. Protein: CASSEGPRGTEAFF. Drawing the rest from reference TRBV7-6 and TRBJ1-1, the complete variable domain is GAGVSQSPRYKVTKRGQDVALRCDPISGHVSLYWYRQALGQGPEFLTYFNYEAQQDKSGLPNDRFSAERPEGSISTLTIQRTEQRDSAMYRCASSEGPRGTEAFFGQGTRLTVV.

The chain employs TRBV11-3 and TRBJ2-4; the D call may be TRBD1 or TRBD2 (5 bases each). Germline V lookup: CDR1 SGHNT, CDR2 YENEEA. Trimming took 5 bases from V and 2 from J, leaving 16 bases between them. The CDR3 runs 16 residues. The CDR3 sequence: CASSLNLGESKNIQYF. CDR3 nucleotides: TGTGCCAGCAGCCTGAACTTGGGGGAGTCCAAAAACATTCAGTACTTC.